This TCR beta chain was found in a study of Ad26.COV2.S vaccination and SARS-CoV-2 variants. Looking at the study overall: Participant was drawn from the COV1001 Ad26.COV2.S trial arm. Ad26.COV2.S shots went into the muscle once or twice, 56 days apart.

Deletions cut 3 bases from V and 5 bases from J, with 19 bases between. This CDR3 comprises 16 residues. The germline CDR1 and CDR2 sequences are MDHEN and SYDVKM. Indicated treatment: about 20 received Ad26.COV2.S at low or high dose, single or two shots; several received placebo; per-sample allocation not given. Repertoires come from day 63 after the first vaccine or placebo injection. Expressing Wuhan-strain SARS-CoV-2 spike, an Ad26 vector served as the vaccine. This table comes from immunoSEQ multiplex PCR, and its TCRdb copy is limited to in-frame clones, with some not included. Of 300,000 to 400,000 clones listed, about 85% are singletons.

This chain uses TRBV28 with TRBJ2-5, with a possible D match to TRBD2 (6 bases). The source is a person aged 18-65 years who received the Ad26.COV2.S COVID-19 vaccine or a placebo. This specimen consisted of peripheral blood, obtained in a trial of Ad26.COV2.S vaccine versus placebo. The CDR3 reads CASSLASVGVRETQYF. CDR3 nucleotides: TGTGCCAGCAGTTTGGCTAGCGTGGGGGTTCGGGAGACCCAGTACTTC.